A selection of T cell receptor beta chains follows, all from one sample in a study of T cell changes during pregnancy in multiple sclerosis. The data were produced by immunoSEQ multiplex PCR, yet TCRdb's version contains in-frame clones alone and is incomplete. The sample shows under 45,000 clones, 70% to 90% of them seen only once. Material: CD8+ T cells from peripheral blood mononuclear cells, obtained in the first trimester of pregnancy. These receptors were obtained from a female donor with multiple sclerosis, enrolled in a pregnancy study. CDR3s include the opening cysteine and the closing phenylalanine or tryptophan.

V: TRBV6-5; CDR3: CASIDLSSGYTF
V: TRBV19; CDR3: CASSIKGPGQGRSSYNSPLHF
V: TRBV27; CDR3: CASSLFPSGIGYGYTF
V: TRBV30; CDR3: CACGLAEYNEQFF
V: TRBV2; CDR3: CPTQRASGGNEQFF
V: TRBV7-9; CDR3: CASSSPSGGSYEQYF
V: TRBV7-9; CDR3: CASSSVDRAAYEQYF
V: TRBV5-6; CDR3: CASSLGGGNQPQHF
V: TRBV6-4; CDR3: CASSDQGADSPLHF
V: TRBV2; CDR3: CASSEFPQTYEQYF
V: TRBV9; CDR3: CASSAFLGAGNTIYF
V: TRBV19; CDR3: CASSAATTGEEAFF
V: TRBV9; CDR3: CASSGDVGTDQYF
V: TRBV18; CDR3: CASSPTRGPLSYEQYF
V: TRBV5-6; CDR3: CASSLGVSADTQYF
V: TRBV29-1; CDR3: CSVVRLENYGYTF
V: TRBV23-1; CDR3: CASSQSGGRPVSSYEQYF
V: TRBV4-1; CDR3: CASSRSPRSLYF
V: TRBV4-3; CDR3: CASSQDGPGSSGPEAFF
V: TRBV7-9; CDR3: CASQSRQALYTEAFF
V: TRBV7-2; CDR3: CASSLAGTGRSLSGNTIYF
V: TRBV5-4; CDR3: CAGVLGTGLGSNEQFF
V: TRBV19; CDR3: CASSIRGRVIPNTEAFF
V: TRBV7-7; CDR3: CASPPCGRTVNSPLHF
V: TRBV5-8; CDR3: CASTLRDRPYNEQFF